Below are 8 T cell receptor beta chains sequenced from a single sample in a study of blood T cell repertoires in COVID-19. Using immunoSEQ multiplex PCR, the repertoire was profiled, and TCRdb retains in-frame clones only, with some absent. The table has some 200,000 clones, about 93% seen once; the top ten hold about 0.8%. The sequenced material came from peripheral blood. The receptors shown here come from a man under 40 with COVID-19, enrolled during active disease.

The chain joins TRBV6-1 to TRBJ1-1; 11 bases map to TRBD1. CDR3 length equals 17 residues. After removal of 4 bases from V and 4 bases from J, the junction contained 11 bases not matched to a gene. Germline values: CDR1 MNHNS, CDR2 SASEGT. CDR3: CASSAGQGAGMVTEAFF. CDR3 DNA sequence: TGTGCCAGCAGTGCTGGACAGGGGGCGGGGATGGTCACTGAAGCTTTCTTT.

This clone came up once. The genes are TRBV19 and TRBJ1-1, with 9 bases fitting TRBD1. Germline CDR1 LNHDA, CDR2 SQIVND (reference sequence). CDR3 size: 14 residues. The V gene end was trimmed by 7 bases and the J gene end by 5 bases; junction bases not matched to a gene: 8. The DNA for the CDR3 is TGTGCCAGTAAAGTGGACAGGGGTCGAACTGAAGCTTTCTTT. Translation gives CASKVDRGRTEAFF.

The J gene is TRBJ1-5, the V gene TRBV5-1; D unresolved. This CDR3 region has 15 residues. Looked up from germline, CDR1 is SGHRS and CDR2 is YFSETQ. The V gene lost 0 bases and the J gene lost 6 bases, with 13 bases spanning the gap. CDR3 sequence (DNA): TGCGCCAGCAGCTTGGGTGTTGGGAGGGCTCAGCCCCAGCATTTT. This gives the protein CASSLGVGRAQPQHF.

The gene calls are TRBV5-4 and TRBJ1-1; tentatively, D is TRBD1 (6 bases). Germline loops: CDR1 SGHNT, CDR2 YYREEE (reference sequence). V dropped 3 bases and J dropped 1 base, with 10 bases sitting between them. CDR3 length: 14 amino acids. CDR3 sequence: CASSSVQGNTEAFF. In DNA form, the CDR3 reads TGTGCCAGCAGCTCGGTACAGGGGAACACTGAAGCTTTCTTT.

The CDR3 loop is CASSVELSNYGYTF. CDR3 bases: TGTGCCAGCAGTGTGGAACTAAGTAACTATGGCTACACCTTC. V and J are TRBV5-5 and TRBJ1-2; D not certain. V lost 5 bases and J lost 1, with 12 bases in between. The CDR3 loop spans 14 amino acids. From germline, CDR1 is SGHKS and CDR2 YYEKEE (reference sequence).

The chain combines TRBV7-9 with TRBJ1-2; TRBD1 is a possible D gene (6 bases). Germline assignment: CDR1 SEHNR and CDR2 FQNEAQ (reference sequence). The CDR3 loop spans 15 amino acids. The V and J ends lost 6 bases and 4 bases respectively, with 18 bases between them. The CDR3 here is CASRERDTDSYGYTF. The CDR3 bases are TGTGCCAGCAGGGAACGGGACACCGACTCCTATGGCTACACCTTC. Based on the CDR3 plus reference TRBV7-9 and TRBJ1-2, the full variable domain is DTGVSQNPRHKITKRGQNVTFRCDPISEHNRLYWYRQTLGQGPEFLTYFQNEAQLEKSRLLSDRFSAERPKGSFSTLEIQRTEQGDSAMYLCASRERDTDSYGYTFGSGTRLTVV.

This chain links TRBV30 with TRBJ1-2, with D possibly TRBD1 on 6 matching bases. Per the germline V gene, CDR1 is GTSNPN and CDR2 is SVGIG (reference sequence). Deletions cut 4 bases from V and 8 bases from J, with 20 bases between. The CDR3 has 14 amino acids. The CDR3 DNA is TGTGCCTGGACCACCGGTTGGGGGGGCCAGGGCTACACCTTC. This gives the protein CAWTTGWGGQGYTF.

This clone was seen more than once but under ten times. V is TRBV3-1 (or the pseudogene TRBV3-2) and J is TRBJ1-5; the D gene is possibly TRBD1 (6 bases). The V and J ends lost 4 bases and 3 bases respectively, with 10 bases between them. This CDR3 region has 14 residues. The germline CDR1 and CDR2 sequences are LGHDT and YNNKEL (reference sequence). The CDR3 protein is CASSLQGNNQPQHF. The CDR3 DNA is TGTGCCAGCAGCCTCCAGGGGAACAATCAGCCCCAGCATTTT.